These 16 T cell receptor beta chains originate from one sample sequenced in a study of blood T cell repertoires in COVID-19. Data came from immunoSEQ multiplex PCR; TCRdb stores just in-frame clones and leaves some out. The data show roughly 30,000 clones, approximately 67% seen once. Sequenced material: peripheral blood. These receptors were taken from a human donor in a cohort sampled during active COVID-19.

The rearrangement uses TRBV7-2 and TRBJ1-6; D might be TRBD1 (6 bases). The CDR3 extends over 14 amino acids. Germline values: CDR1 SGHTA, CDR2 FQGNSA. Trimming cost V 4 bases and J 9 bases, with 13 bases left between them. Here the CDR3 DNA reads TGTGCCAGCAGCTCGTACCTGGACAGTTCACCCCTCCACTTT. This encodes CASSSYLDSSPLHF.

This CDR3 is CASSRTGGLTEAFF. In nucleotides, the CDR3 is TGTGCCAGCTCACGAACAGGGGGCTTGACTGAAGCTTTCTTT. The rearrangement joins TRBV18 to TRBJ1-1; 9 positions match TRBD1. Germline-derived CDR1 and CDR2 are KGHSH and LQKENI. CDR3 length equals 14 residues. The ends lost 4 bases at V and 5 bases at J; junction bases unmatched: 5.

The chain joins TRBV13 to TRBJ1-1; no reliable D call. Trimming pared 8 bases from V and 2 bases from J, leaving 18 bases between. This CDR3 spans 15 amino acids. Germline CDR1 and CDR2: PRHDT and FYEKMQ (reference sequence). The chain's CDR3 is CASSWVGAGNTEAFF. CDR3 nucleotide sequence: TGTGCCAGCTCGTGGGTGGGCGCGGGAAACACTGAAGCTTTCTTT. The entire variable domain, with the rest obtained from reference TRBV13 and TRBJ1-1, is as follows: AAGVIQSPRHLIKEKRETATLKCYPIPRHDTVYWYQQGPGQDPQFLISFYEKMQSDKGSIPDRFSAQQFSDYHSELNMSSLELGDSALYFCASSWVGAGNTEAFFGQGTRLTVV.

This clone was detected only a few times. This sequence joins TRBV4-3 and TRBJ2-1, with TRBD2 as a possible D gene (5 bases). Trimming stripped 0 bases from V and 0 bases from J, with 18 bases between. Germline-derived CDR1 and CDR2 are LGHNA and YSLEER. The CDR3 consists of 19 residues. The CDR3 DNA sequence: TGCGCCAGCAGCCAAGATGCCCGCCTCGGGGAGAGCTCCTACAATGAGCAGTTCTTC. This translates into CASSQDARLGESSYNEQFF.

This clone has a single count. This CDR3 reads CASRGTGGRYEQYF. CDR3 DNA: TGTGCCAGTAGGGGGACAGGGGGCCGTTACGAGCAGTACTTC. The chain is built from TRBV19 and TRBJ2-7; 12 nucleotides match TRBD1. The germline V gene has CDR1 LNHDA and CDR2 SQIVND (reference sequence). The trim removed 6 bases at V and 4 bases at J, leaving 4 bases unmatched. The CDR3 is made up of 14 amino acids.

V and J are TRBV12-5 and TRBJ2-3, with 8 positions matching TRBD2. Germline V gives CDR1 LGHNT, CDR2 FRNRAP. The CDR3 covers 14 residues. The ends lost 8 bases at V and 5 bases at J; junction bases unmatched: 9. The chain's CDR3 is CASSGGPAGDTQYF. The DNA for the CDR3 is TGTGCTAGTTCGGGGGGGCCTGCAGGAGATACGCAGTATTTT.

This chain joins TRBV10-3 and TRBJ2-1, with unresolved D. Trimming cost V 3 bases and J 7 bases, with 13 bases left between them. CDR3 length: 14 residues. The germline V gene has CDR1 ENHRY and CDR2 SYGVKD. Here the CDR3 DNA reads TGTGCCATCAGTGACCGGTCGGCCGGGAATGAGCAGTTCTTC. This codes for CAISDRSAGNEQFF.

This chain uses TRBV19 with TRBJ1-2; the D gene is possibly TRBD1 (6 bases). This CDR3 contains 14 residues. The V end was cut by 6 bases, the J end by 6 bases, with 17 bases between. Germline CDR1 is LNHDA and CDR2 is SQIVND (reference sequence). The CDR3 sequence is CASSRTQGSHGYTF. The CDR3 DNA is TGTGCCAGTAGCCGAACACAGGGTTCGCATGGCTACACCTTC.

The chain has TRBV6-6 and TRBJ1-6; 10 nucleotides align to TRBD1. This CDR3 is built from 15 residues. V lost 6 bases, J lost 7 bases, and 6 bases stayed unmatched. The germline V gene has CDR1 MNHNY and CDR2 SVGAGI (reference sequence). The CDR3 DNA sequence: TGTGCCAGCAGCGAACCGGGACAGGGGAATTCACCCCTCCACTTT. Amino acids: CASSEPGQGNSPLHF.

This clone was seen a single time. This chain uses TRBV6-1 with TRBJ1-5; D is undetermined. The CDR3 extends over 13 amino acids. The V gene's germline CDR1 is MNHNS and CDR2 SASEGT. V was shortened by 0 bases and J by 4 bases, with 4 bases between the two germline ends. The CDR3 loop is CASSEAQNQPQHF. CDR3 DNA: TGTGCCAGCAGTGAAGCCCAGAATCAGCCCCAGCATTTT.

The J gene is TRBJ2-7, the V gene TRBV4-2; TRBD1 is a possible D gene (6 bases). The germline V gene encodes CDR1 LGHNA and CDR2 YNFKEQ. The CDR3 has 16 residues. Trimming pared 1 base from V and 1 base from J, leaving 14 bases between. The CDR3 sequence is CASSQGVGQGSYEQYF. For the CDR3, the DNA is TGTGCCAGCAGCCAAGGGGTCGGTCAGGGGTCCTACGAGCAGTACTTC.

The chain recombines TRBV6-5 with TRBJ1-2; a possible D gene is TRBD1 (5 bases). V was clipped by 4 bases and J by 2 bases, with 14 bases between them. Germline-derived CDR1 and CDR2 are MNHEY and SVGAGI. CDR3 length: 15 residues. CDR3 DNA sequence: TGTGCCAGCAGTTCGTGGGGGACTATCAACTATGGCTACACCTTC. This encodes CASSSWGTINYGYTF.

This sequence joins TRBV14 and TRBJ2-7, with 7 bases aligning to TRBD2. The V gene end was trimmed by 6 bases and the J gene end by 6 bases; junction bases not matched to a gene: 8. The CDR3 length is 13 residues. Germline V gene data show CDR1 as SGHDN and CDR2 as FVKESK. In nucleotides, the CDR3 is TGTGCCAGCAGTTGGGGGAGGGCCTCCGAGCAGTACTTC. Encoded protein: CASSWGRASEQYF.

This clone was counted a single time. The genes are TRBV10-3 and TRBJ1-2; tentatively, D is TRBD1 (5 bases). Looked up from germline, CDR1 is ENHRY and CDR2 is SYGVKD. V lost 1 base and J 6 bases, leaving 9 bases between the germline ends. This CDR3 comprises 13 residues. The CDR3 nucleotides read TGTGCCATCAGTGAGTTCGACAGCAATGGCTACACCTTC. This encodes CAISEFDSNGYTF.

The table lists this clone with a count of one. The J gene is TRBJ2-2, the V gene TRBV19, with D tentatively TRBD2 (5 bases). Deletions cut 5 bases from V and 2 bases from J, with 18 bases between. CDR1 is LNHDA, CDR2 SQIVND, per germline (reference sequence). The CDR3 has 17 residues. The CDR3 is CASSPTRTYVNTGELFF. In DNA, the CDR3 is TGTGCCAGTAGTCCTACTCGGACTTACGTAAACACCGGGGAGCTGTTTTTT.

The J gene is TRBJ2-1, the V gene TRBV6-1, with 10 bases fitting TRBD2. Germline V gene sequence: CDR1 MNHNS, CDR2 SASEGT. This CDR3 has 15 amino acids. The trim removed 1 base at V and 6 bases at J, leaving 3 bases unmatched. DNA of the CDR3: TGTGCCAGCAGTGAAGATCTAGCGGGAGCCAATGAGCAGTTCTTC. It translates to CASSEDLAGANEQFF.